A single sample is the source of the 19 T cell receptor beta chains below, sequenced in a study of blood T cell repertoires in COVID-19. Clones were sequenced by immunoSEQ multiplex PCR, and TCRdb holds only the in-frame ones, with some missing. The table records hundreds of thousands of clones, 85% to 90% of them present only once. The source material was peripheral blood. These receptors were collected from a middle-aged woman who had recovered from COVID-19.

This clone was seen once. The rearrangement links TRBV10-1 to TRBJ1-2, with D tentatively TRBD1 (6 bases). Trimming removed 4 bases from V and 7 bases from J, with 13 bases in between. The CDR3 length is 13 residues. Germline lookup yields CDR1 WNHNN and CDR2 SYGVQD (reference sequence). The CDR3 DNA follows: TGCGCCAGCAGTGCAGGGGTATTCGGTGGCTACACCTTC. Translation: CASSAGVFGGYTF.

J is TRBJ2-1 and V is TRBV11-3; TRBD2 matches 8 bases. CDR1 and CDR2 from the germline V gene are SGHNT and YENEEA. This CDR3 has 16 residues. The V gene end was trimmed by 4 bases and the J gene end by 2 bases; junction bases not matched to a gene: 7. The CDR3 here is CASSSPGGVPYNEQFF. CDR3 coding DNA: TGTGCCAGCAGCTCCCCGGGGGGGGTGCCCTACAATGAGCAGTTCTTC.

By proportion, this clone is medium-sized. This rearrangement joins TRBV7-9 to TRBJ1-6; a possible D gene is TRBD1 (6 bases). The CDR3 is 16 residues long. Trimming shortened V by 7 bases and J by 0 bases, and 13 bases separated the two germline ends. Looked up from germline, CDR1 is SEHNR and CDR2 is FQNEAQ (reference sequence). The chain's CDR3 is CASTGGSRSYNSPLHF. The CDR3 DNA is TGTGCCAGCACGGGGGGCTCCCGCTCCTATAATTCACCCCTCCACTTT.

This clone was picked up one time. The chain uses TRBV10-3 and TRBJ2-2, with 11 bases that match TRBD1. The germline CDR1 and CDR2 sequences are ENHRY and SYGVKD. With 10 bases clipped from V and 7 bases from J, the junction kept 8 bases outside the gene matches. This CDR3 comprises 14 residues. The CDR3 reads CATTRTGGHGELFF. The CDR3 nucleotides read TGTGCCACCACCCGGACAGGGGGCCACGGGGAGCTGTTTTTT.

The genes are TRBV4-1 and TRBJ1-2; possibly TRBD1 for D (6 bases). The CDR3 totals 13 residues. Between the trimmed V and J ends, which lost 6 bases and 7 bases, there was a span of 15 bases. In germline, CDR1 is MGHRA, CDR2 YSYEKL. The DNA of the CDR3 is TGCGCCAGCAGAAACGACAGGTTAGGTGGCTACACCTTC. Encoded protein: CASRNDRLGGYTF.

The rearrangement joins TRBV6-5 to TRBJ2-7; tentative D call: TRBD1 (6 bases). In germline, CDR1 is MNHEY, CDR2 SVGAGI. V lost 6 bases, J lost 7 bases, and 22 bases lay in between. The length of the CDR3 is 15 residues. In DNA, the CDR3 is TGTGCCAGCAGCCTGGGGGCGACTTATTTGGGGGAGCAGTACTTC. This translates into CASSLGATYLGEQYF.

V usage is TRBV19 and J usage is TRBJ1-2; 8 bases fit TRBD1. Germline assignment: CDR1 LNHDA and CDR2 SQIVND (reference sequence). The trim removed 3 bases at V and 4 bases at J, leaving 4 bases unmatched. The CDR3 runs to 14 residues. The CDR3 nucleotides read TGTGCCAGTAGTATGGACAGGGCCCGCTATGGCTACACCTTC. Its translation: CASSMDRARYGYTF.

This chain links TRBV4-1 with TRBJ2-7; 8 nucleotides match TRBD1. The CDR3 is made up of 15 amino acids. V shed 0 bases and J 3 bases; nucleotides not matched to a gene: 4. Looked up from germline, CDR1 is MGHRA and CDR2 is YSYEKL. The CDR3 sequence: CASSQEGDRLYEQYV. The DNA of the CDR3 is TGCGCCAGCAGCCAAGAGGGGGACAGGCTCTACGAGCAGTACGTC.

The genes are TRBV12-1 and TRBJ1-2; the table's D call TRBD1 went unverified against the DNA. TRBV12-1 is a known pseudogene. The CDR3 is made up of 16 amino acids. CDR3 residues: CASSFGDSHLLYGYTF. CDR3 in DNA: TGTGCCAGCAGCTTTGGGGACAGTCACCTACTCTATGGCTACACCTTC.

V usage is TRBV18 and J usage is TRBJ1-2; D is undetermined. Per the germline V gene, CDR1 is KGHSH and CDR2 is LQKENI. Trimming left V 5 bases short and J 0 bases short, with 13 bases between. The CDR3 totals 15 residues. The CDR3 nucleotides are TGTGCCAGCTCAGGGCAGGCCACTGCTAACTATGGCTACACCTTC. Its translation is CASSGQATANYGYTF.

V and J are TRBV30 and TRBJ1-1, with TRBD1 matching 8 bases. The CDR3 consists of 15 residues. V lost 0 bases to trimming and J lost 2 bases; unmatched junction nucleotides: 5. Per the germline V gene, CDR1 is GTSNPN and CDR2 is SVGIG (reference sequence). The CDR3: CAWSVGGTGNTEAFF. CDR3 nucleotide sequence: TGTGCCTGGAGTGTGGGGGGGACAGGAAACACTGAAGCTTTCTTT.

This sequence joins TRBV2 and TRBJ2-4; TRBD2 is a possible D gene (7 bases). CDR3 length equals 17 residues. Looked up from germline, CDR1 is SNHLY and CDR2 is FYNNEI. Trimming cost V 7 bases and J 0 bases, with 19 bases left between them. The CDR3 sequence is CASMWGGVTVAKNIQYF. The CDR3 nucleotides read TGTGCCAGCATGTGGGGGGGCGTGACTGTAGCCAAAAACATTCAGTACTTC.

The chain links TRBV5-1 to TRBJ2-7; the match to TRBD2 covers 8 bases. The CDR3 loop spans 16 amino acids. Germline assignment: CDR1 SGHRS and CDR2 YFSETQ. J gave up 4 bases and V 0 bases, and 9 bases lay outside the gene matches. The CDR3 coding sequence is TGCGCCAGCAGCTTGGGGGTAGCGGGAATACCTTACGAGCAGTACTTC. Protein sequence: CASSLGVAGIPYEQYF.

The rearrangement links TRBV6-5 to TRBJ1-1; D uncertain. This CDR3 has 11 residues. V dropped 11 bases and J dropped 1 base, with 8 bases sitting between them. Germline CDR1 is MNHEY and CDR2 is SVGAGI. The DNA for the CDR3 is TGTGCCGGGCAAAAGAACACTGAAGCTTTCTTT. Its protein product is CAGQKNTEAFF.

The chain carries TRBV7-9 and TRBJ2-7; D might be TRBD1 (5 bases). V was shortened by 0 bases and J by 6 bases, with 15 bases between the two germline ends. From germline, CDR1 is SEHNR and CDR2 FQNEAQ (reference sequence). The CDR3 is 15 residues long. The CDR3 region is CASSLAGRVASEQYF. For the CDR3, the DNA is TGTGCCAGCAGCTTAGCGGGCAGGGTGGCGTCCGAGCAGTACTTC.

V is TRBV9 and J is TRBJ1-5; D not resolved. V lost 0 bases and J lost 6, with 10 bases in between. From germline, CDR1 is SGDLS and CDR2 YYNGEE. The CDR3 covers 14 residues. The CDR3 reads CASSVADRGQPQHF. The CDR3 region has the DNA TGTGCCAGCAGCGTAGCTGACCGGGGTCAGCCCCAGCATTTT.

In nucleotides, the CDR3 is TGCGCCAGCAGCCCGGACTGGTGGGGCACTGAAGCTTTCTTT. It codes for CASSPDWWGTEAFF. The chain couples TRBV4-3 to TRBJ1-1, with D uncertain. The CDR3 totals 14 residues. Looked up from germline, CDR1 is LGHNA and CDR2 is YSLEER. Between the trimmed V and J ends, which lost 4 bases and 4 bases, there was a span of 13 bases.

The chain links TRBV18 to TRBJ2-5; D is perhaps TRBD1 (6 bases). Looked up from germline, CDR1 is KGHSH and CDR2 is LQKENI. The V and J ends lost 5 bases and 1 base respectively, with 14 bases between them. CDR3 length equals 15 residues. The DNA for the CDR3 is TGTGCCAGCTCAGCCCCGGGACACCGCCAAGAGACCCAGTACTTC. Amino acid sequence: CASSAPGHRQETQYF.

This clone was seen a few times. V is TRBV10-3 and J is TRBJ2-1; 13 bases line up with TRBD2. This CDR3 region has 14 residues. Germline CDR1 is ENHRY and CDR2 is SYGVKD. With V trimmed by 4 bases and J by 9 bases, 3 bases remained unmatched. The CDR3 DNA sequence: TGTGCCATCAGTGCCGGACTAGCGGGAGCTGAGCAGTTCTTC. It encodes CAISAGLAGAEQFF.